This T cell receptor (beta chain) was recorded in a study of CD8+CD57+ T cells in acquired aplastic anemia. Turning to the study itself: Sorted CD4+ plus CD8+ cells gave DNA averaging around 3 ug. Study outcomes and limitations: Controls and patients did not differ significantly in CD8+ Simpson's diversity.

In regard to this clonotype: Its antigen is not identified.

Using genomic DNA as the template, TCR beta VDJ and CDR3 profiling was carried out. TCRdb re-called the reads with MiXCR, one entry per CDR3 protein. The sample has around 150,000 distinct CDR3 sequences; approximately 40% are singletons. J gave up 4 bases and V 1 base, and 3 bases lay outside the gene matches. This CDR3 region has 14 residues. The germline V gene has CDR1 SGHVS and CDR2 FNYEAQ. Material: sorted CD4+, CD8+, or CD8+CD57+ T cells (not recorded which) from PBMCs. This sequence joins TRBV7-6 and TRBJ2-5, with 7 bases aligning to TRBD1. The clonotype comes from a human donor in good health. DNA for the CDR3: TGTGCCAGCAGCTTAGAAAGGGGGCGAGAGACCCAGTACTTC. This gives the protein CASSLERGRETQYF. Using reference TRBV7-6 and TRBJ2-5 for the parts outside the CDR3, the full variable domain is GAGVSQSPRYKVTKRGQDVALRCDPISGHVSLYWYRQALGQGPEFLTYFNYEAQQDKSGLPNDRFSAERPEGSISTLTIQRTEQRDSAMYRCASSLERGRETQYFGPGTRLLVL.